Detailed here is one TCR beta chain. The data are from a study of blood T cell repertoires in COVID-19. Looking at the study overall: The study drew acute and convalescent COVID-19 samples from the United States, Italy and Spain. T cells, B-cell-depleted T cells, or PBMCs supplied cDNA or gDNA.

Germline V gene lookup returns CDR1 MNHEY and CDR2 SVGAGI. CDR3 length equals 14 residues. The junction had 8 bases not matched to a gene; V was cut back by 6 bases and J by 4 bases. Methods used by the authors: It was from reference gene primer amplification that nucleated cell counts were estimated. Sequencing used immunoSEQ multiplex PCR; TCRdb keeps in-frame clones, though not all of them. V and J calls and clone size follow that table, whereas D and trimming were derived from the DNA. The sample includes around 130,000 clones, 80% to 85% of them seen just once. This sequence joins TRBV6-5 and TRBJ1-2; 7 nucleotides line up with TRBD1. The receptor comes from a human donor in a cohort sampled during active COVID-19. Specimen: peripheral blood. DNA of the CDR3: TGTGCCAGCAGAAGACAGGGTAGTACCTATGGCTACACCTTC. This translates into CASRRQGSTYGYTF.